This TCR beta chain was obtained from a study of T-cell memory formation after mild COVID-19. Study-wide background: Most TCR clusters belonged to a single donor.

One entry per CDR3 protein, called by TCRdb with MiXCR from the 5' RACE reads. This sample has about 440,000 distinct CDR3 sequences; 20% occur once, and the top ten carry roughly 8.4%. The study, taken as a whole, reports: Clones shrinking from day 15 to 85 showed even CD4/CD8 mixes; later expanders tilted CD4+. Contracting CD4+ clones lay largely in CM and EM, with CD8+ ones residing in EMRA. The SARS-CoV-2 specificity of second-wave clones reaching peak at day 37 remained unverified.

In regard to this clonotype: Its antigen is currently unknown.

The CDR3 runs 15 residues. V shed 6 bases and J 5 bases; nucleotides not matched to a gene: 7. CDR1 is SEHNR and CDR2 is FQNEAQ in the germline V gene (reference sequence). Sequenced input: PBMCs or a T cell subset sorted from them (not recorded which). The source of this sequence is an adult woman who had mild COVID-19 (a few samples of this study predate the infection). Cell type and time point are not known. The V and J genes are TRBV7-9 and TRBJ2-3, with 11 positions matching TRBD2. The CDR3 sequence: CASRPTSGGGDTQYF. The CDR3 region has the DNA TGTGCCAGCAGACCAACTAGCGGGGGCGGAGATACGCAGTATTTT.